The 3 T cell receptor beta chains reported below all come from one sample, sequenced in a study of blood T cells in healthy people across ages. A second about 7 to 12 cycle PCR used barcoded and J-beta primers. TCRdb re-called the 5' RACE reads with MiXCR, one entry per CDR3 protein. This sample yields roughly 700,000 distinct CDR3 sequences, of which approximately 25% are seen a single time; just under 9.5% belongs to the top ten. A further study also used this sample, focusing on T cells of mothers and their children.

Sequenced sample: blood. These receptors all stem from a boy younger than 18 in good health.

The rearrangement uses TRBV7-2 and TRBJ1-6, with unresolved D. Germline CDR1 is SGHTA and CDR2 is FQGNSA. The V and J ends lost 5 bases and 13 bases respectively, with 21 bases between them. The CDR3 loop spans 15 amino acids. CDR3 bases: TGTGCCAGCAGCCCGCGAATCTCAGGCAGTCGGCCCCTCCACTTT. It codes for CASSPRISGSRPLHF.

This clonotype came up once. The chain couples TRBV25-1 to TRBJ2-3; D is perhaps TRBD1 or TRBD2 (5 bases each). Germline V gives CDR1 MGHDK, CDR2 SYGVNS. The CDR3 runs to 15 residues. V lost 6 bases and J 6 bases, leaving 19 bases between the germline ends. CDR3 amino acids: CASSWTQRAEDTQYF. The CDR3 bases are TGTGCCAGCAGCTGGACACAGCGAGCGGAGGATACGCAGTATTTT.

This clonotype was counted only a few times. The chain uses TRBV4-1 and TRBJ2-1, with a possible D match to TRBD2 (5 bases). Germline V gene data show CDR1 as MGHRA and CDR2 as YSYEKL. This CDR3 spans 16 amino acids. V gave up 0 bases and J gave up 4 bases, with 13 bases separating them. CDR3 DNA: TGCGCCAGCAGCCAAGACCCTAGCCAGCCATACAATGAGCAGTTCTTC. This gives the protein CASSQDPSQPYNEQFF.